The T cell receptor (beta chain) under discussion was sequenced for a study of cytomegalovirus exposure and HLA in healthy donors (TCRdb year 2017). Background on the whole study: An earlier analysis of several hundred of the donors reported approximately 300 Gb of sequence data and 117 million unique TCR beta sequences from 190 million or so T cells. Roughly 300 gigabases of sequencing data and approximately 85 million unique TCR sequences were included in an early release covering 550 to 800 HLA-typed donors. Of the 300 to 500 genotyped donors, 70% to 90% were placed in the genetic ancestry cluster associated with self-reported Caucasian donors. The study aimed to test whether cataloging public T cell receptors could reveal signatures of past pathogen exposure. Using immunosequencing, the study profiled T cell repertoires from 500 to 800 subjects and related those repertoires to cytomegalovirus serostatus. A separate validation cohort of 100 to 150 different subjects was used in addition to the roughly 670-subject first cohort. To predict cytomegalovirus infection status, the study brought together high-throughput TCR immunosequencing, statistical association of individual TCRs with disease status, and machine learning. In a later analysis, previously published TCR beta repertoires from about 670 donors were re-analyzed and high-resolution HLA genotyping was added so that TCR occurrence patterns could be studied. Rather than drawing on any new phenotypic data, the later analysis identified candidate immune exposures from TCR beta sequences and the way those sequences occurred across donors. An earlier analysis of around 580 of the donors used high-throughput TCR beta sequencing to judge whether each TCR beta V gene segment behaved as functional or pseudogenic. Alongside the repertoire data, information on donor age, sex, ethnicity and CMV serostatus was compiled. In a later genetic analysis, genome-wide SNP genotypes for about three fifths of the roughly 670 donors were used, and that subset was treated as a discovery cohort. All discovery cohort repertoires had been generated on a single sequencing platform. HLA typing covered class I and class II loci at four-digit resolution. The number of donors typed differed by locus, with roughly 620-640 for A, B, C, DRB1 and DQB1, roughly 520 for DQA1, over 600 for DPA1, and roughly 450 for DPB1. Roughly five DR-DQ haplotypes were handled as single units for association and clustering because linkage in the cohort was strong. Among about 400 genotyped donors of the cohort, an average of roughly 230,000 unique TCR beta nucleotide sequences was sequenced per donor, of which 15% to 20% were non-productive.

To note about this clone: Its antigen remains undetermined. No base-level quality is on record; no much larger clone is a single base apart.

General study outcomes and caveats: The 87-base-pair reads could not distinguish some IMGT-functional V segments, including TRBV6-2 and TRBV6-3, so those segments were excluded. It was suggested by the authors that the approach could potentially be generalized to other disease states and immunological phenotypes. At a false discovery rate of 0.05, a later analysis linked some 18,000 TCR beta sequences to specific HLA alleles. The study listed 150 to 200 TCR beta chains as associated with cytomegalovirus. The only immune exposure information available for the cohort was CMV serostatus. Correlated functional status among segregating V segments might be attributable to linkage disequilibrium, but an unknown experimental factor could not be ruled out. Roughly uniform sequencing depth across donors was assumed in presence/absence analyses, although this assumption may not hold. Three of the identified cytomegalovirus-associated TCR beta chains were confirmed in vitro to be specific for cytomegalovirus antigens. Broadly in line with IMGT annotations, most TCR beta V segments showed up in productive rearrangements about 87% or about 30% of the time in an earlier analysis of several hundred of the donors. In a later analysis, the rate of TCR association differed among HLA loci, with DRB1 alleles having the most associated TCRs and HLA-C alleles having the fewest. Assigning TCR associations to individual alleles was difficult when HLA alleles, especially DR and DQ, strongly co-occurred. The sequencing pipeline was judged likely to have produced a cluster of highly shared sequence variants as a technical artifact. V-gene and J-gene trimming of TCR beta chains was associated with a missense DCLRE1C variant in a later genetic analysis, and the association was replicated in an independent cohort. A further reported finding was that TCR beta sequences accurately predicted the HLA-A and HLA-B alleles for most subjects in the first cohort. The earlier analysis of fewer than 750 of the donors excluded around 17 rarely observed V segments, including chromosome 9 orphons, because counts were too low. Only TCR beta chains were sequenced in this cohort, and the absence of alpha or paired-chain data limited detectable features. A later analysis found that HLA-associated TCR beta chains were more clonally expanded and had lower generation probabilities than equally common non-associated chains. The classifier was reported to diagnose cytomegalovirus status with high specificity and sensitivity in both the original cohort and the validation cohort. According to a later analysis, parvovirus B19, influenza, CMV and Epstein-Barr virus appeared linked to several top co-occurrence clusters. Because some donors lacked HLA typing at each locus, the association tests relied only on the typed subset. While some public TCRs were present in many individuals, most TCR sequences turned up only very rarely across donors. According to a later analysis, most CMV-associated TCR beta chains appeared to be HLA-restricted, and the HLA associations seemed to be driven largely by CMV exposure. According to a later genetic analysis, donors in an Asian-associated ancestry cluster had fewer N-insertions in productive TCRs than the approximately 650-donor mean.

The cohort consisted of 666 healthy bone marrow donors. At the time of sampling, all cohort members were nominally healthy, though unrecorded immune exposures were likely present. The donor was CMV seropositive and was included in the group of 290 or so seropositive cohort members. Each donor provided a peripheral blood sample, and peripheral blood mononuclear cells were used for TCR beta sequencing. The Qiagen DNeasy Blood Extraction Kit was used to extract genomic DNA from the blood cell samples. Including cysteine and phenylalanine, the CDR3 has 15 amino acids. CDR3 DNA is the only sequence kept; it has 45 bases, read in frame from the first base. V and J are truncated by 6 bases and 1 base respectively, leaving an intervening sequence of 15 bases. From the germline V gene (reference sequence), CDR1 is LNHDA and CDR2 is SQIVND. Receptor libraries were prepared by the immunoSEQ multiplex PCR assay. A mixture of 60 forward primers for TCR Vbeta segments and 13 reverse primers for TCR Jbeta segments was used in the multiplex PCR. The CDR3 region of rearranged TCR beta genes was amplified from genomic DNA by a multiplex PCR assay. Amplified TCR beta libraries were sequenced as 87-base-pair reads on the Illumina HiSeq System. The authors' pipeline ran thus. In a later analysis, approximately 74 million unique TCR beta chains were counted across the 500 to 700 repertoires, and some 10 million of these chains were shared by at least two donors. Raw reads were error-corrected and collapsed into unique sequences with a nearest-neighbor algorithm that merged closely related sequences to remove PCR and sequencing errors. Alignment of CDR3 sequences to IMGT reference sequences was used to assign V, D and J gene segments. Each retained sequence needed at least a six-nucleotide match to both a V gene segment and a J gene segment. A rearrangement was called productive if the CDR3 had no stop codons and remained in frame with V and J, and every other rearrangement was called non-productive. CDR3 was defined according to IMGT convention as the region running from the second conserved V-encoded cysteine to the conserved J-encoded phenylalanine. The earlier analysis of about 560 of the donors excluded any sequence lacking an unambiguous match to a single V gene segment. In an earlier analysis of more than 500 of the donors, a V segment was called functional when productive rearrangements were above 56.7%, and segregating when the standard deviation between donors exceeded 5%. A statistical classification framework was built to diagnose cytomegalovirus status from the catalog of TCR beta chain sequences. In a later analysis, V and J genes were assigned by comparing TCR nucleotide sequences against IMGT/GENE-DB human TR gene sequences. A later analysis assigned CDR3 sequences and most-parsimonious VDJ recombination scenarios with the TCRdist pipeline. In a later analysis, each TCR beta chain was defined by its CDR3 amino acid sequence together with its V-gene family, and reads lacking a unique V-gene family were excluded. In a later analysis, fewer than 650 highly shared, low-generation-probability nucleotide sequences were removed to address suspected cross-contamination and a sequencing artifact. In a later analysis, a clonal expansion index was calculated for each public chain from normalized within-repertoire ranks of inferred template counts. In a later analysis, generation probabilities were computed with a VDJ recombination model fitted to out-of-frame rearrangements, and the resulting probabilities were checked against IGoR. In a later analysis, hypergeometric tests were used to score TCR-TCR, TCR-HLA and TCR-CMV co-occurrence, with a repertoire-size bias correction applied to TCR pairs. In a later analysis, false discovery rates were estimated by permuting HLA or CMV assignments 20 times. In a later analysis, co-occurring TCRs were grouped with DBSCAN, and TCRdist sequence similarity was added when clustering was performed within HLA-allele-positive subsets. Co-occurrence clustering excluded repertoires with fewer than 30,000 or more than 120,000 public chains, plus five with anomalous nucleotide sharing. TCRdb holds this immuneACCESS table with in-frame rearrangements only. Some clones are missing; in checked studies, unresolved V genes explain under half, and the rest has no known cause. The V and J calls and clone size were taken over from that table, and D and trimming were inferred from the DNA. The sample records 130,000 to 150,000 clones, around 82% of which are singletons. The ten largest clones capture approximately 6.2% of the sample.

The chain is encoded by TRBV19 joined to TRBJ1-1; tentative D gene TRBD1, with 6 bases matching. Sequenced: PBMCs. The clonotype comes from a man between 40 and 49 years old in good health and CMV-seropositive. The nucleotide sequence is TGTGCCAGTAGATCGAGGGGGTTCGAGAACACTGAAGCTTTCTTT. Its amino acids are CASRSRGFENTEAFF.